Listed here are 11 T cell receptor beta chains from one sample, sequenced in a study of T cells after yellow fever vaccination. TCRdb reanalysed the 5' RACE reads using MiXCR and keeps one entry per CDR3 protein. The sample lists 350,000 to 550,000 distinct CDR3 sequences, about 17% occurring once. Material: PBMCs, obtained before the yellow fever booster vaccination. The receptors stem from a man aged 18 to 35 who received the YFV17D yellow fever vaccine.

Only a few counts were recorded for this clonotype. This chain connects TRBV12-3 or TRBV12-4 to TRBJ1-2; D remains ambiguous. Trimming stripped 1 base from V and 2 bases from J, with 11 bases between. This CDR3 comprises 15 residues. CDR3 protein: CASSLDALLNYGYTF. The CDR3 DNA reads as TGTGCCAGCAGTTTAGACGCCTTATTGAACTATGGCTACACCTTC.

This rearrangement joins TRBV12-3 or TRBV12-4 to TRBJ1-1, with D perhaps TRBD1 (6 bases). This CDR3 is built from 14 residues. Trimming took 2 bases from V and 2 from J, leaving 9 bases between them. This CDR3 is CASSLTGKNTEAFF. CDR3 coding DNA: TGTGCCAGCAGTTTAACAGGGAAAAACACTGAAGCTTTCTTT.

The table lists this clonotype with many counts. The V gene is TRBV6-5, the J gene TRBJ2-2; weak D call: TRBD1 (5 bases). This CDR3 comprises 14 residues. CDR1 MNHEY and CDR2 SVGAGI come from the germline V gene. Between the trimmed V and J ends, which lost 4 bases and 6 bases, there was a span of 12 bases. The CDR3 nucleotides are TGTGCCAGCAGTTTCTCCAGGGCTCCCGGGGAGCTGTTTTTT. Residues: CASSFSRAPGELFF.

Comments on this clonotype: No conserved phenylalanine or tryptophan is present at the end of the CDR3, so a read error is the likely explanation. No DNA is shown, since the ends of the CDR3 on it are uncertain; the CDR3 is the one TCRdb lists. The chain is built from TRBV23-1 and TRBJ1-1. TRBV23-1 is classed as an ORF, of uncertain function. The CDR3 has 8 amino acids, counting both end residues. The CDR3 loop is CASGTGGI.

This chain links TRBV5-5 with TRBJ2-1; 8 bases line up with TRBD2. J lost 9 bases, V lost 1 base, and 15 bases had no gene match. The CDR3 has 17 residues. Germline CDR1 reads SGHKS; CDR2 reads YYEKEE (reference sequence). The CDR3 sequence: CASSLRSPGLESPEQFF. The CDR3 nucleotides are TGTGCCAGCAGCTTGCGTTCACCGGGACTAGAATCCCCTGAGCAGTTCTTC.

The CDR3 DNA reads TGTGCCATCAGTGAGGCCCCTAGCGGGGGGGATGAGCAGTTCTTC. It encodes CAISEAPSGGDEQFF. The chain joins TRBV10-3 to TRBJ2-1; TRBD2 agrees at 12 bases. This CDR3 contains 15 residues. V was clipped by 2 bases and J by 8 bases; unmatched bases: 4. Germline values: CDR1 ENHRY, CDR2 SYGVKD.

This clonotype was counted between two and nine times. The J gene is TRBJ2-7, the V gene TRBV18, with TRBD1 as a possible D gene (6 bases). Germline V lookup: CDR1 KGHSH, CDR2 LQKENI. V lost 6 bases to trimming and J lost 4 bases, with 16 bases between them. This CDR3 comprises 14 residues. CDR3 region: CASSPIGTPYEQYF. The CDR3 DNA follows: TGTGCCAGCTCCCCGATCGGGACACCGTACGAGCAGTACTTC.

V is TRBV29-1 and J is TRBJ1-2; D uncertain. Deletions cut 4 bases from V and 9 bases from J, with 3 bases between. The CDR3 runs to 8 residues. The germline gives CDR1 SQVTM, CDR2 ANQGSEA. For the CDR3, the DNA is TGCAGCGTTGGTCGCTACACCTTC. Protein product: CSVGRYTF.

The chain joins TRBV20-1 to TRBJ1-1; 11 nucleotides align to TRBD1. CDR1 is DFQATT and CDR2 is SNEGSKA in the germline V gene (reference sequence). V shed 0 bases, J shed 2 bases, and the junction held 2 bases outside the gene matches. The CDR3 consists of 15 residues. CDR3 in amino acids: CSAREGTGGNTEAFF. Written as DNA, the CDR3 is TGCAGTGCTAGAGAAGGGACAGGGGGAAACACTGAAGCTTTCTTT.

This clonotype was counted only a few times. V and J are TRBV24-1 and TRBJ2-1, with D possibly called TRBD1 or TRBD2 (5 bases each). The CDR3 loop spans 16 amino acids. V gave up 3 bases and J gave up 5 bases, with 16 bases separating them. Germline-derived CDR1 and CDR2 are KGHDR and SFDVKD. The CDR3 DNA is TGTGCCACCAGTGATGCCGGGACCCTGGGCCACAATGAGCAGTTCTTC. Translation gives CATSDAGTLGHNEQFF.

The sample holds a few counts of this clonotype. V usage is TRBV11-2 and J usage is TRBJ2-1, with D uncertain. Trimming took 3 bases from V and 8 from J, leaving 5 bases between them. The germline CDR1 and CDR2 sequences are SGHAT and FQNNGV. The CDR3 loop spans 11 amino acids. CDR3 DNA sequence: TGTGCCAGCAGCTTTAAGGATGAGCAGTTCTTC. Amino acids: CASSFKDEQFF.